This T cell receptor beta chain came from a study of cytomegalovirus exposure and HLA in healthy donors. CDR1 is SNHLY and CDR2 is FYNNEI in the germline V gene. Between the trimmed V and J ends, which lost 0 bases and 2 bases, there was a span of 11 bases. The CDR3 is 16 residues long. Primers included in the PCR were 60 Vbeta and 13 Jbeta primers. The table came from immunoSEQ multiplex PCR; TCRdb's copy has only in-frame clones and leaves some out. Of more than 100,000 clones listed, approximately 79% are singletons. This chain joins TRBV2 and TRBJ1-3; D is unresolved. Sequences were obtained from PBMCs. The receptor comes from a male donor in good health and CMV-seronegative. The CDR3 protein is CASSEALPGAGNTIYF. Here the CDR3 DNA reads TGTGCCAGCAGTGAAGCGCTTCCGGGAGCTGGAAACACCATATATTTT.